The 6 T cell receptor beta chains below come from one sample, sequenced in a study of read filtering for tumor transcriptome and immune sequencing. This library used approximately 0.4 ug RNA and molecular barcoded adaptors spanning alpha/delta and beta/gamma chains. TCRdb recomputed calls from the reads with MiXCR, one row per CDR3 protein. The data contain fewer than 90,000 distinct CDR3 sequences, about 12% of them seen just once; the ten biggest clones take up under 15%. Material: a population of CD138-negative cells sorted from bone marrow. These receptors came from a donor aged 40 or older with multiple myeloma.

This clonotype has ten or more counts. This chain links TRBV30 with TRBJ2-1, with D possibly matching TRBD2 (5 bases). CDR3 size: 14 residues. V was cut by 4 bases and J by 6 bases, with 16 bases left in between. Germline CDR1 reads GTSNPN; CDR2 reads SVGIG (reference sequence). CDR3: CAWIPSGNGNEQFF. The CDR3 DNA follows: TGTGCCTGGATCCCCTCGGGGAATGGCAATGAGCAGTTCTTC. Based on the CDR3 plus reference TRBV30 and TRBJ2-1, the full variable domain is SQTIHQWPATLVQPVGSPLSLECTVEGTSNPNLYWYRQAAGRGLQLLFYSVGIGQISSEVPQNLSASRPQDRQFILSSKKLLLSDSGFYLCAWIPSGNGNEQFFGPGTRLTVL.

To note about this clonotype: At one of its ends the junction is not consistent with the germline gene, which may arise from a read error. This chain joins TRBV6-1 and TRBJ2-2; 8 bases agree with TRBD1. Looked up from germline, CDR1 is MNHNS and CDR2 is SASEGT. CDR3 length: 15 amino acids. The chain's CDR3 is CASGGQGIHTGEPFF. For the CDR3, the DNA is TGTGCCAGCGGTGGACAGGGCATCCACACCGGGGAGCCGTTTTTT.

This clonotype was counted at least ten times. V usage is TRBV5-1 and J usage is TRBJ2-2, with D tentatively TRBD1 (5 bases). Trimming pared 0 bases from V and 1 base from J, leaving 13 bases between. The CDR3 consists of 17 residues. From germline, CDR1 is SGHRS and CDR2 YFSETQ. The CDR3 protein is CASSLERQRLNTGELFF. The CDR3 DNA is TGCGCCAGCAGCTTGGAAAGACAGAGACTGAACACCGGGGAGCTGTTTTTT.

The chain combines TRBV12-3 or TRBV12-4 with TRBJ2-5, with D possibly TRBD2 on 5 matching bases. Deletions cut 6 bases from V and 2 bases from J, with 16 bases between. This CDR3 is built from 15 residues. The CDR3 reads CASSENKRVQETQYF. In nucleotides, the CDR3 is TGTGCCAGCAGCGAGAACAAGAGGGTACAAGAGACCCAGTACTTC.

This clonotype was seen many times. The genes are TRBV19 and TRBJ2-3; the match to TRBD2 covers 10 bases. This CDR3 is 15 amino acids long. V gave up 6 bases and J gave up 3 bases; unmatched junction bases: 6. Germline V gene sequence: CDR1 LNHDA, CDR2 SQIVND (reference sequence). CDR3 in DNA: TGTGCCAGTAGGGCTAGCGGGAGTAAAACAGATACGCAGTATTTT. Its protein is CASRASGSKTDTQYF.

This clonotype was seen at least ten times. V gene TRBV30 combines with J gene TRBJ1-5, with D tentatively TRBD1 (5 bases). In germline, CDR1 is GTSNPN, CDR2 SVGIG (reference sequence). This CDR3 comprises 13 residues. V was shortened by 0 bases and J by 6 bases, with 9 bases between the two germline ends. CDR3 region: CAWSVAGGQPQHF. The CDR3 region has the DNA TGTGCCTGGAGTGTAGCTGGGGGTCAGCCCCAGCATTTT.